This TCR beta chain was sequenced during a study of T cell repertoires in cytomegalovirus infection. Looking at the study overall: From public TCR beta signatures came an indication of both CMV infection and matching HLA type.

This clonotype was observed a few times. The antigen remains unidentified. Each CDR3 protein is one row after TCRdb ran MiXCR on the reads. The sample contains around 710,000 distinct CDR3 sequences, 29% of which appear only once. Per germline, CDR1 LNHNV and CDR2 YYDKDF (reference sequence). Trimming removed 5 bases at V and 3 bases at J, with 9 bases between. The CDR3 is made up of 13 amino acids. The V and J genes are TRBV15 and TRBJ2-3, with TRBD2 as a possible D gene (5 bases). This TCR was recovered from a human donor in good health (CMV status not recorded). Some clones in this sample may be carry-over from other donors' samples. The specimen was cultured CD8+ T cells from PBMCs, collected from culture after CMV antigen stimulation. The CDR3 DNA reads TGTGCCACCAGCTCACGCGGGACAGATACGCAGTATTTT. Its translation is CATSSRGTDTQYF. Using reference TRBV15 and TRBJ2-3 for the parts outside the CDR3, the full variable domain is DAMVIQNPRYQVTQFGKPVTLSCSQTLNHNVMYWYQQKSSQAPKLLFHYYDKDFNNEADTPDNFQSRRPNTSFCFLDIRSPGLGDTAMYLCATSSRGTDTQYFGPGTRLTVL.